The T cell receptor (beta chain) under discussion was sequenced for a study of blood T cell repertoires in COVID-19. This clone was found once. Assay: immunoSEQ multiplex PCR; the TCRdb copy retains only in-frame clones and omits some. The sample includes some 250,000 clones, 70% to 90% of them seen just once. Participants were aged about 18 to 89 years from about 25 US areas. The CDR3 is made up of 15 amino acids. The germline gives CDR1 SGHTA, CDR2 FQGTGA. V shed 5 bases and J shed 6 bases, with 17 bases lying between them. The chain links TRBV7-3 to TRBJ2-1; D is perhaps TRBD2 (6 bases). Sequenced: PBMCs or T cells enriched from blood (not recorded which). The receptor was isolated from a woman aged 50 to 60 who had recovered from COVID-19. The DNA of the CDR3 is TGTGCCAGCAGCGTCCTGGGGGGTGGTAGCAATGAGCAGTTCTTC. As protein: CASSVLGGGSNEQFF.